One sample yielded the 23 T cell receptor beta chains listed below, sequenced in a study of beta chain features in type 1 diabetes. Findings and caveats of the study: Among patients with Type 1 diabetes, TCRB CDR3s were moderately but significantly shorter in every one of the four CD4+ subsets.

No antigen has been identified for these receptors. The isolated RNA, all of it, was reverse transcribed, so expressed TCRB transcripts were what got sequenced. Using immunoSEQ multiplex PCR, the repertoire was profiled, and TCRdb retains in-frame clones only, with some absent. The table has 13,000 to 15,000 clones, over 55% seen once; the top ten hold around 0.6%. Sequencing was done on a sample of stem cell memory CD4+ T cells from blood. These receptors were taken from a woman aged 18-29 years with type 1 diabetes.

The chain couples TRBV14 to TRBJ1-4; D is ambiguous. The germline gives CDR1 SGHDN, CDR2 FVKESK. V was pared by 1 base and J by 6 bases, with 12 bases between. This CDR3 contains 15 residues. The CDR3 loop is CASSQAEGSYEKLFF. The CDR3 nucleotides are TGTGCCAGCAGCCAAGCTGAGGGCTCGTATGAAAAACTGTTTTTT.

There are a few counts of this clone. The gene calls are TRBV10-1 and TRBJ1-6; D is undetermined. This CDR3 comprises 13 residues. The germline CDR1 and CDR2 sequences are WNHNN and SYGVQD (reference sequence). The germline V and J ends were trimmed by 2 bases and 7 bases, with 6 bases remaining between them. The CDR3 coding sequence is TGCGCCAGCAGTGAGACGGGGAATTCACCCCTCCACTTT. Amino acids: CASSETGNSPLHF.

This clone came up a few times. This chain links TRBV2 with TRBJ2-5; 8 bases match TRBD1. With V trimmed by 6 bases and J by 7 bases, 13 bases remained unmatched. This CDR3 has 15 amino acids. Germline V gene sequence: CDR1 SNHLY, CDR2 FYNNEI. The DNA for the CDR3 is TGTGCCAGCAGCGGGGACAGGAGCCGGAGTGGGACCCAGTACTTC. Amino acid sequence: CASSGDRSRSGTQYF.

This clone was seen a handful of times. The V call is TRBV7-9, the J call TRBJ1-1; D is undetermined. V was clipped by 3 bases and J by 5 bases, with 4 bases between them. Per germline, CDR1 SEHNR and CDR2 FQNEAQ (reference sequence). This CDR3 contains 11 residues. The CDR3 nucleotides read TGTGCCAGCAGCTTTTCGACTGAAGCTTTCTTT. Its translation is CASSFSTEAFF.

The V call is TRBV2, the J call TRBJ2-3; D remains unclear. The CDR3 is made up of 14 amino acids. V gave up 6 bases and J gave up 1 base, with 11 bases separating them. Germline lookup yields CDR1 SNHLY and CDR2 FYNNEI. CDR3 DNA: TGTGCCAGCAGGCAGGCGCCCGGCACAGATACGCAGTATTTT. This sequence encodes CASRQAPGTDTQYF.

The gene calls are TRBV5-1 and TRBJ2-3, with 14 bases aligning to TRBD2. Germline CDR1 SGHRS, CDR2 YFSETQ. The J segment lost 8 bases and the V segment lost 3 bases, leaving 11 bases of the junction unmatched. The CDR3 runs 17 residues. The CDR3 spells CASSSGTSGSKAATQYF. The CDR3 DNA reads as TGCGCCAGCAGCTCCGGGACTAGCGGGAGTAAAGCCGCTACGCAGTATTTT.

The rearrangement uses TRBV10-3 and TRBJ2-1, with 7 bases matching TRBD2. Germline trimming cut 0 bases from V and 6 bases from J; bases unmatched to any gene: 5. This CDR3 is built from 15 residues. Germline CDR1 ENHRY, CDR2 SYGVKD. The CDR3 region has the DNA TGTGCCATCAGTGAGTCGCCTAGCGGTCTCAATGAGCAGTTCTTC. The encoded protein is CAISESPSGLNEQFF.

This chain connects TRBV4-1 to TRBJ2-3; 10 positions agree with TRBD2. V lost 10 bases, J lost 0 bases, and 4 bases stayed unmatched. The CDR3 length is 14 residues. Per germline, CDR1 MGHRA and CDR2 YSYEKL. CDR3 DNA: TGCGCCACGGCACTAGCGGGGAGCACAGATACGCAGTATTTT. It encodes CATALAGSTDTQYF.

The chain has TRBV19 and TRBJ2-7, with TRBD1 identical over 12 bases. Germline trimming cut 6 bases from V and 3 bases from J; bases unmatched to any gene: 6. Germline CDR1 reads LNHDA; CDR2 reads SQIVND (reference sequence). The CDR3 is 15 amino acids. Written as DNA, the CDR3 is TGTGCCAGTAGGACCGGGACAGGGGGCCTCTACGAGCAGTACTTC. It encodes CASRTGTGGLYEQYF.

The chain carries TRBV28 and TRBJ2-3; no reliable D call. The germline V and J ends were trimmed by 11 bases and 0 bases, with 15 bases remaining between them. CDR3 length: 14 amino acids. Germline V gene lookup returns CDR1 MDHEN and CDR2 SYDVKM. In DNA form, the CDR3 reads TGTGCCTCCTACAGACACGCTAGCACAGATACGCAGTATTTT. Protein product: CASYRHASTDTQYF.

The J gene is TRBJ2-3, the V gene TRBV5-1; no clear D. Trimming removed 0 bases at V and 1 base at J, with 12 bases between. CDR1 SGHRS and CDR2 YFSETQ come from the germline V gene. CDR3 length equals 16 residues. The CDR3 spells CASSLDPVRGTDTQYF. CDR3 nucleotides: TGCGCCAGCAGCTTGGACCCTGTACGCGGCACAGATACGCAGTATTTT.

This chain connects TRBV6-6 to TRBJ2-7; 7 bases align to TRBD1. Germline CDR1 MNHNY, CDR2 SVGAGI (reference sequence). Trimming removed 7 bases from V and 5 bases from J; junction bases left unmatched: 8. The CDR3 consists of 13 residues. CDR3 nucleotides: TGTGCCAGCAAAAGACAGGGTGCAGACGAGCAGTACTTC. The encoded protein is CASKRQGADEQYF.

This CDR3 reads CASSLGTPGLARMETQYF. The CDR3 DNA follows: TGTGCCAGCAGCTTGGGTACCCCGGGACTAGCGAGGATGGAGACCCAGTACTTC. The chain has TRBV7-2 and TRBJ2-5; 10 bases fit TRBD2. Per the germline V gene, CDR1 is SGHTA and CDR2 is FQGNSA. The CDR3 loop spans 18 amino acids. After removal of 3 bases from V and 5 bases from J, the junction contained 15 bases not matched to a gene.

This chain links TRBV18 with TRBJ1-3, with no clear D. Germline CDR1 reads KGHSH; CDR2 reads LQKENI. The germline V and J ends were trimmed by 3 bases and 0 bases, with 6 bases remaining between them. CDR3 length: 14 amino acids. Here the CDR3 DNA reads TGTGCCAGCTCACCCGGGAACTCTGGAAACACCATATATTTT. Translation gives CASSPGNSGNTIYF.

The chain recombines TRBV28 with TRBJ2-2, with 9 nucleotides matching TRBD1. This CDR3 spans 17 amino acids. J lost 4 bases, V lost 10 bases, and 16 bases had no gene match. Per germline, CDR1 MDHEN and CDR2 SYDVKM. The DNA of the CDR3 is TGTGCCACCAATCAAGGTGGGACAGGGAGGGGCACCGGGGAGCTGTTTTTT. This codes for CATNQGGTGRGTGELFF.

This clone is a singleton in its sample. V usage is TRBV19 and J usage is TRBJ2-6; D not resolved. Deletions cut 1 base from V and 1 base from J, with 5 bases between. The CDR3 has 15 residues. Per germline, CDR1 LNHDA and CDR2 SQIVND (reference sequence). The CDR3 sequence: CASSIGGSGANVLTF. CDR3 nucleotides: TGTGCCAGTAGTATAGGCGGATCTGGGGCCAACGTCCTGACTTTC.

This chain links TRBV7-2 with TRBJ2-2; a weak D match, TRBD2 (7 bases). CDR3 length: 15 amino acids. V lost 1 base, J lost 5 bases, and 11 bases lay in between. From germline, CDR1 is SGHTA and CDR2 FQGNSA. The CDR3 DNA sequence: TGTGCCAGCAGCTTAGGAGGGGGGGCTACCGGGGAGCTGTTTTTT. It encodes CASSLGGGATGELFF.

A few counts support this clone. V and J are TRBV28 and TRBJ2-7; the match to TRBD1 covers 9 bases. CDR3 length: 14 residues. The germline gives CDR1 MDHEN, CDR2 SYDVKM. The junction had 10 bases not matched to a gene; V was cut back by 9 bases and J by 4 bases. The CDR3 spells CASLQPGQGYEQYF. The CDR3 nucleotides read TGTGCCAGTCTACAACCGGGACAGGGTTACGAGCAGTACTTC.

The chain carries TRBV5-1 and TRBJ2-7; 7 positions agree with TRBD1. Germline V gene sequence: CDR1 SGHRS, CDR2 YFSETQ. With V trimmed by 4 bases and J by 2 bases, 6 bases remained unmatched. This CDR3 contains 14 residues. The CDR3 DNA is TGCGCCAGCAGCCAATTACAGGGGACCTACGAGCAGTACTTC. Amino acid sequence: CASSQLQGTYEQYF.

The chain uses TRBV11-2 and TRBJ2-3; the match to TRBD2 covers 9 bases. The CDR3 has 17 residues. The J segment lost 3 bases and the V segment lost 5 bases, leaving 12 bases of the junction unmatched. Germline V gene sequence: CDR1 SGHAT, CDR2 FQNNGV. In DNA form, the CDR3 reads TGTGCCAGCAGCCCCTTTAGAGCGGGGGGCAGGACAGATACGCAGTATTTT. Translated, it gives CASSPFRAGGRTDTQYF.

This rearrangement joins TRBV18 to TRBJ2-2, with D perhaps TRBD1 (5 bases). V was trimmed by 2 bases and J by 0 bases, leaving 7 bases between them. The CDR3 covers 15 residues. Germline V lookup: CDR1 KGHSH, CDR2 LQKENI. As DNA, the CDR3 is TGTGCCAGCTCACCAGACAGAGCGAACACCGGGGAGCTGTTTTTT. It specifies CASSPDRANTGELFF.

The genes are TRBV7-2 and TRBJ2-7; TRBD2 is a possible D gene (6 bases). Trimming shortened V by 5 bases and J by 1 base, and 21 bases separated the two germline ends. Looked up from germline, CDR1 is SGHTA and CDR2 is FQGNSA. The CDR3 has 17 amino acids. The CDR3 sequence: CASSPLGRRGESYEQYF. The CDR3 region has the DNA TGTGCCAGCAGCCCCCTTGGGCGGCGCGGGGAATCCTACGAGCAGTACTTC.

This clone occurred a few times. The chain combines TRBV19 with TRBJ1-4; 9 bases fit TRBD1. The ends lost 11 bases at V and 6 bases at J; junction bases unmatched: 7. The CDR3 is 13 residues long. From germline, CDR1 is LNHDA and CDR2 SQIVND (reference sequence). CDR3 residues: CAASGTGYEKLFF. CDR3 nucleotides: TGTGCCGCTTCCGGGACAGGGTATGAAAAACTGTTTTTT.